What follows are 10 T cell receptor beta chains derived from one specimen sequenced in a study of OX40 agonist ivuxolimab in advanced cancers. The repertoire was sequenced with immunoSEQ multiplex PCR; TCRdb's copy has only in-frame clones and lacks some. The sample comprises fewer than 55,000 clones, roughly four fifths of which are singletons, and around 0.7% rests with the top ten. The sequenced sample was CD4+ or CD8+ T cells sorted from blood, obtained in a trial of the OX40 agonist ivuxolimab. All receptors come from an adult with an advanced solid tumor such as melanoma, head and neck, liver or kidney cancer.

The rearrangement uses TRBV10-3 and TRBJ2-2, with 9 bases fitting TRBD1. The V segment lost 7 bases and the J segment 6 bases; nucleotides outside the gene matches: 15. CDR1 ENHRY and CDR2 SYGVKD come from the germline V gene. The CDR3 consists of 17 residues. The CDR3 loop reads CAITFATGGGNAGELFF. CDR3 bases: TGTGCCATCACCTTCGCCACAGGGGGCGGTAACGCCGGGGAGCTGTTTTTT.

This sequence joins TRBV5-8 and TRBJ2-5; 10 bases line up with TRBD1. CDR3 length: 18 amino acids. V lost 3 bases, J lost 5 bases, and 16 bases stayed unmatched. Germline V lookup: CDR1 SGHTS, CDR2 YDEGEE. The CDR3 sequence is CASSWFGRGQGSSETQYF. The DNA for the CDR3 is TGTGCCAGCAGCTGGTTTGGTAGGGGACAGGGGTCTTCGGAGACCCAGTACTTC.

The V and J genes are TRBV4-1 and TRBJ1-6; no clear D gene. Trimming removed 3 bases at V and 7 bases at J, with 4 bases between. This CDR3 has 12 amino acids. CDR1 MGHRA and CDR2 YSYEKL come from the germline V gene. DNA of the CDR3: TGCGCCAGCAGCCAGCCCAATTCACCCCTCCACTTT. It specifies CASSQPNSPLHF.

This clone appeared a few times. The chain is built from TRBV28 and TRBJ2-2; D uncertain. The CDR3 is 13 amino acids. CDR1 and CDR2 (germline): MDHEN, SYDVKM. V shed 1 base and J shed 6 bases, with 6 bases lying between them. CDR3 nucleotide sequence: TGTGCCAGCAGTTTATTTTGGGCCGGGGAGCTGTTTTTT. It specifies CASSLFWAGELFF.

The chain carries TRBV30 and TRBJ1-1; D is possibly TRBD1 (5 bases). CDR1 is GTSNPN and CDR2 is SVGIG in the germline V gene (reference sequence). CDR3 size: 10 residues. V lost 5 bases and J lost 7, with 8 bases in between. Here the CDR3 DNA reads TGTGCCTGGGGTAGGGGTGAAGCTTTCTTT. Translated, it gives CAWGRGEAFF.

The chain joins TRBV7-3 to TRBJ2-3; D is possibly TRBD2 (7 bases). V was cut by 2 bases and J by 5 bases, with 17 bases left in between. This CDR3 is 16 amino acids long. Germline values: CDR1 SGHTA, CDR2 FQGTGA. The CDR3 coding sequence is TGTGCCAGCAGCTTAGGGGCGGGGGCTCGTGGAGATACGCAGTATTTT. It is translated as CASSLGAGARGDTQYF.

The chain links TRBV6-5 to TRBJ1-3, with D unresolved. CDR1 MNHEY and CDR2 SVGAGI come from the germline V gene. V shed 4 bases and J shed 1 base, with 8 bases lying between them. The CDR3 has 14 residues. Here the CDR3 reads CASSSTGSGNTIYF. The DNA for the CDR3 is TGTGCCAGCAGTTCTACGGGTTCTGGAAACACCATATATTTT.

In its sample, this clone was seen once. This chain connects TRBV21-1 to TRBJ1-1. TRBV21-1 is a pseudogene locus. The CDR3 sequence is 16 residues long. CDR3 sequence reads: CASRRVLATIRTEAFF. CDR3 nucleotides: TGTGCCAGCAGACGGGTATTAGCCACAATTCGCACTGAAGCTTTCTTT.

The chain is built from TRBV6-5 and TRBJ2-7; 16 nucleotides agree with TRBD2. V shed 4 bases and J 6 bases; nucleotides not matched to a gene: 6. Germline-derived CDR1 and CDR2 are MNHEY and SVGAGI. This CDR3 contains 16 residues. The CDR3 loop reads CASSSGTSGGAGEQYF. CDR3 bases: TGTGCCAGCAGTTCGGGGACTAGCGGGGGGGCAGGCGAGCAGTACTTC.

Here the CDR3 DNA reads TGTGCCAGCAGCCCGGACAGGGCCTATGGCTACACCTTC. This gives the protein CASSPDRAYGYTF. The chain employs TRBV5-6 and TRBJ1-2; 8 bases fit TRBD1. The V gene end was trimmed by 4 bases and the J gene end by 4 bases; junction bases not matched to a gene: 3. CDR1 and CDR2 from the germline V gene are SGHDT and YYEEEE. The CDR3 has 13 residues.